The following is a T cell receptor beta chain sequence with its context. This record comes from a study of blood T cell repertoires in COVID-19. The CDR3 length is 16 residues. V was trimmed by 0 bases and J by 6 bases, leaving 15 bases between them. Germline V lookup: CDR1 SGHTA, CDR2 FQGNSA. Profiling relied on immunoSEQ multiplex PCR, and the TCRdb table lists in-frame clones only, not all of them. There are roughly 150,000 clones in the sample; roughly 88% occur only once, and roughly 2.3% lies in the top ten. The sample was peripheral blood. The genes are TRBV7-2 and TRBJ2-1; maybe TRBD1 (6 bases). The clonotype was recovered from a man aged 18 to 29 with acute or convalescent COVID-19. The CDR3 sequence is CASSLAPGTLSNEQFF. In DNA, the CDR3 is TGTGCCAGCAGCTTAGCGCCCGGGACATTATCCAATGAGCAGTTCTTC.